This TCR beta chain was sequenced during a study of blood T cell repertoires in COVID-19. Study overall: The samples span acute and convalescent COVID-19 from the United States, Italy and Spain. Nucleic acid was either cDNA or gDNA, and it came from T cells, B-cell-depleted T cells, or PBMCs.

Germline V gene sequence: CDR1 LNHNV, CDR2 YYDKDF (reference sequence). CDR3 length equals 15 residues. V dropped 0 bases and J dropped 6; count of bases not matched to a gene: 5. Source study methods: The assay estimated nucleated cells by amplifying reference gene primers. The table came from immunoSEQ multiplex PCR; TCRdb's copy has only in-frame clones and leaves some out. V and J calls and clone size come straight from that table; D and trimming were deduced from the DNA. The profile shows about 190,000 clones, around four fifths of them singletons. V is TRBV15 and J is TRBJ1-5; 7 nucleotides match TRBD1. Sequenced sample: peripheral blood. This sequence originates from a human donor in a cohort sampled during active COVID-19. CDR3 protein: CATSRDQGGFQPQHF. DNA for the CDR3: TGTGCCACCAGCAGAGACCAAGGGGGCTTTCAGCCCCAGCATTTT.